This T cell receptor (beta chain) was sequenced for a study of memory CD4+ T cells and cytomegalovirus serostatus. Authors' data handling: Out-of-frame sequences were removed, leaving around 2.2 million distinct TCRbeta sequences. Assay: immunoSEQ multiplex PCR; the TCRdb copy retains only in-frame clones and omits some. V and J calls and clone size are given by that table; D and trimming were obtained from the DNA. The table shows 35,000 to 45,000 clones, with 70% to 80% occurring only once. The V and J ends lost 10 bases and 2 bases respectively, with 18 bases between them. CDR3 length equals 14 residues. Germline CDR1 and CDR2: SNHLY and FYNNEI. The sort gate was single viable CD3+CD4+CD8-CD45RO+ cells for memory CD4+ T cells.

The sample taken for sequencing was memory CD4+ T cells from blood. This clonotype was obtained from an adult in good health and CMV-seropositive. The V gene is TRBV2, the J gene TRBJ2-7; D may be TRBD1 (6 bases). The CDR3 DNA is TGTGCCACCAAGCACAGGGCTTTAACCTACGAGCAGTACTTC. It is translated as CATKHRALTYEQYF.